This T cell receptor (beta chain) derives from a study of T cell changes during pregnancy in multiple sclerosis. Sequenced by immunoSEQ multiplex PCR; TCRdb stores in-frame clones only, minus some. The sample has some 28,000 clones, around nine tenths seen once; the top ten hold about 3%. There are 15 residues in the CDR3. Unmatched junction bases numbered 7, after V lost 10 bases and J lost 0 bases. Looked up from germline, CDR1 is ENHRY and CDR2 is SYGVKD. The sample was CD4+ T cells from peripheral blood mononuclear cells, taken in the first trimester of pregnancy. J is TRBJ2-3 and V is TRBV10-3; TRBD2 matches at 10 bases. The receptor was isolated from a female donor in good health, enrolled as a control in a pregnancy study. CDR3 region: CATYSGGLSTDTQYF. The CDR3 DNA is TGTGCCACGTATAGCGGGGGGCTTAGCACAGATACGCAGTATTTT.